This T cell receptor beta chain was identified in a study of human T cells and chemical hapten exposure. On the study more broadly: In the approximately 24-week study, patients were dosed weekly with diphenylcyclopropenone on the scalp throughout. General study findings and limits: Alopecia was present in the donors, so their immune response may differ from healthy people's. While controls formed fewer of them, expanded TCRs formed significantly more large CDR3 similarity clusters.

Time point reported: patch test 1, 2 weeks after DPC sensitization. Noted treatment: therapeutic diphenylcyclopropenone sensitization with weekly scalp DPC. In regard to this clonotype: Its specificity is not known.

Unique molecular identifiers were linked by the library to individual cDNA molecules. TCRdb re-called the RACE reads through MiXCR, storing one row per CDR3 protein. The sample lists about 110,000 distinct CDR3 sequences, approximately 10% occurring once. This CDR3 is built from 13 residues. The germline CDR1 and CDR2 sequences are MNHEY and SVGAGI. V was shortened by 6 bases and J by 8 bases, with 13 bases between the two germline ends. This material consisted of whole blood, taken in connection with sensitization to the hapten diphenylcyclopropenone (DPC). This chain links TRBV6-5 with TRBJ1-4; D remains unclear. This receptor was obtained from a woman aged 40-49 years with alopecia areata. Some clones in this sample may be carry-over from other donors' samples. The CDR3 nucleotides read TGTGCCAGCAGACCCGATACTTCGGAAAAACTGTTTTTT. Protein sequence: CASRPDTSEKLFF.